This T cell receptor beta chain is drawn from a study of T cell repertoires in MIS-A myocarditis (dated by TCRdb to between 2021 and 2024). Notes on this clone: The antigen it recognizes is unknown. Per-nucleotide qualities are absent, and no much larger clonotype sits a single base away.

According to the germline V gene (reference sequence), CDR1 reads PRHDT and CDR2 reads FYEKMQ. The CDR3 sequence holds 17 residues, the cysteine and phenylalanine included. The read is trimmed to its CDR3 DNA, 51 bases read in frame from base 1. The V and J ends are trimmed by 5 bases and 0 bases, leaving 14 bases between them. The QIAamp DNA FFPE kit was used to extract genomic DNA from formalin-fixed paraffin-embedded autopsy tissue. The immunoSEQ bias-controlled multiplex PCR was used to amplify TCRbeta CDR3 regions, which were then sequenced at high throughput. Per the authors' processing: CDR3 sequences were collapsed and filtered by the immunoSEQ vendor pipeline to quantify abundance and frequency of each unique TCRbeta CDR3. CD-HIT clustered dominant CDR3 amino acid sequences with SARS-CoV-2-specific ImmuneCODE TCRbeta sequences at a 90% global sequence identity threshold. A clone was classed as hyperexpanded at a frequency of 0.1 to 1 and as large at a frequency of 0.01 to 0.1. CDR3 amino acid sequences and V and J gene assignments of dominant clones were confirmed with MiXCR. The R stringdist package was used to calculate Levenshtein distances between the patient clonotypes and the ImmuneCODE hits. TCRdb re-hosts the immuneACCESS table, in-frame sequences only. Its copies lack some clones; in the studies checked, an unresolved V gene accounts for under half of them, and the cause for the rest is not known. V, J and clone size reflect that table, while D and trimming were determined from the DNA. The sample yields 15,000 or so clones; roughly 81% were counted once. Approximately 62% of the sample is in the top ten clones.

The source is a man aged 18-30 years with fulminant myocarditis from multisystem inflammatory syndrome in adults (MIS-A) after COVID-19. The V and J genes are TRBV13 and TRBJ1-6; the D gene cannot be resolved reliably. The sample was left ventricle heart tissue obtained at autopsy. Sample cell subset or site, as interpreted from the label and publication: cardiac tissue sample (left or right ventricle, interventricular septum, or pericardium). In nucleotide form, the sequence is TGTGCCAGCAGCCGAAGACGCAGATACTCCTATAATTCACCCCTCCACTTT. Its protein is CASSRRRRYSYNSPLHF.